This is a list of T cell receptor beta chains from one sample in a study of T cells in Graves' hyperthyroidism and ophthalmopathy. TCRdb re-analysed the multiplex PCR reads in MiXCR, keeping a single row per CDR3 protein. This sample has around 430,000 distinct CDR3 sequences; just under 15% occur once, and the top ten carry 30% to 35%. Material: blood. These receptors all come from a woman aged 25 to 39 with Graves' hyperthyroidism. Both conserved end residues are part of each CDR3. Fields, in order: clone size, J gene, V gene, D gene, CDR3 DNA, CDR3 protein. A D gene is named only where the DNA matches it firmly. Clone sizes are given selectively: once, few, many, or a class where the clone is expanded.

>many|TRBJ2-7|TRBV7-9|TRBD2
TGTGCCAGCAGCTTAATAAGCGGGAGGACTGACGAGCAGTACTTC
CASSLISGRTDEQYF
>many|TRBJ2-1|TRBV18|-
TGTGCCAGCTCTCGGACGGGAGACTCCTACAATGAGCAGTTCTTC
CASSRTGDSYNEQFF
>-|TRBJ1-2|TRBV4-1|-
TGCGCCAGCAGCCAAGACAGGGAGGACTATGGCTACACCTTC
CASSQDREDYGYTF
>many|TRBJ2-7|TRBV18|TRBD1
TGTGCCAGCTCACCGGGACAGCTGGCGAGCGAGCAGTACTTC
CASSPGQLASEQYF
>many|TRBJ2-1|TRBV7-9|-
TGTGCCAGCAGCTTATACCCGGGCTCCTACAATGAGCAGTTCTTC
CASSLYPGSYNEQFF
>many|TRBJ2-6|TRBV5-5|-
TGTGCCAGCAGCCAATTCCCCCAGGGCTCTGGGGCCAACGTCCTGACTTTC
CASSQFPQGSGANVLTF
>many|TRBJ2-1|TRBV5-1|TRBD1
TGCGCCAGCGGTTCGACAGGGGCGCCCTACAATGAGCAGTTCTTC
CASGSTGAPYNEQFF
>-|TRBJ2-2|TRBV2|-
TGTGCCAGCAGGGGTCACAGTTCGAACACCGGGGAGCTGTTTTTT
CASRGHSSNTGELFF
>many|TRBJ2-1|TRBV13|-
TGTGCCAGCAGCTTCAGTTCCCGGGAATCTTTTCAGTTCTTC
CASSFSSRESFQFF
>many|TRBJ2-7|TRBV7-2|-
TGTGCCAGCAGCTTAGAGGCCGGGACCTCCTACGAGCAGTACTTC
CASSLEAGTSYEQYF
>many|TRBJ2-7|TRBV30|-
TGTGCCTGGAGGCCAATTATCGTAGGGGTGGTTTGGTACGAGCAGTACTTC
CAWRPIIVGVVWYEQYF
>many|TRBJ2-1|TRBV5-1|TRBD2
TGCGCCAGCAGCATTACAGCGGGAGGGGCATACAATGAGCAGTTCTTC
CASSITAGGAYNEQFF